These T cell receptor beta chains were read from a single sample in a study of PD-L1 blockade in urothelial cancer. Assay used: immunoSEQ multiplex PCR; TCRdb lists only in-frame clones, some missing. Of about 76,000 clones listed, about 85% were seen once; the top ten hold roughly 4.8%. The source material was PBMCs, sampled around atezolizumab (anti-PD-L1) treatment. The receptors were gathered from a man aged 65-85 years with urothelial cancer. CDR3s include the opening cysteine and the closing phenylalanine or tryptophan. A D gene is named only where the DNA matches it firmly. Clone size, where shown, is once, few, many, or a class for clones that have expanded.

V gene,D gene,CDR3 length,J gene,clone size,CDR3 protein,CDR3 DNA
TRBV30,.,13,TRBJ1-1,.,CAWSVSGRTEAFF,TGTGCCTGGAGTGTATCGGGGAGGACTGAAGCTTTCTTT
TRBV7-9,.,11,TRBJ2-5,.,CASSGGETQYF,TGTGCCAGCAGCGGCGGGGAGACCCAGTACTTC
TRBV27,.,16,TRBJ2-4,.,CASSPKFIWAKNIQYF,TGTGCCAGCAGTCCTAAATTTATCTGGGCCAAAAACATTCAGTACTTC
TRBV28,TRBD1,17,TRBJ2-1,.,CASSSREGGRSSSEQFF,TGTGCCAGCAGTTCCCGAGAAGGGGGCAGGTCGTCCAGTGAGCAGTTCTTC
TRBV6-6,TRBD2,15,TRBJ2-1,.,CASSDSGRVFNEQFF,TGTGCCAGCAGTGATAGCGGGAGGGTTTTCAATGAGCAGTTCTTC
TRBV10-1,.,13,TRBJ1-1,.,CASSESRGTEAFF,TGCGCCAGCAGTGAGTCTAGGGGTACTGAAGCTTTCTTT
TRBV29-1,TRBD1,17,TRBJ1-5,.,CSVVNSSGTGGSKPQHF,TGCAGCGTTGTTAATAGTAGCGGGACAGGGGGTTCTAAGCCCCAGCATTTT
TRBV10-3,.,13,TRBJ2-1,.,CAISDRREPKQFF,TGTGCCATCAGTGATCGGCGGGAACCGAAGCAGTTCTTC
TRBV6-5,TRBD1,14,TRBJ1-1,.,CASSIQGTATEAFF,TGTGCCAGCTCAATACAGGGGACGGCCACTGAAGCTTTCTTT
TRBV27,TRBD2,15,TRBJ2-2,once,CASSLGGRSTGELFF,TGTGCCAGCAGTTTAGGCGGGAGGAGCACCGGGGAGCTGTTTTTT
TRBV18,.,15,TRBJ1-5,few,CASSITRQGDQPQHF,TGTGCCAGCTCTATTACAAGGCAGGGCGATCAGCCCCAGCATTTT